This T cell receptor beta chain derives from a study of T cells in narcolepsy. Study overall: Healthy controls were enrolled alongside patients with narcolepsy type 1 or type 2.

In its sample, this clone was seen once. Antigen unknown. The table came from immunoSEQ multiplex PCR; TCRdb's copy has only in-frame clones and leaves some out. The data contain approximately 26,000 clones, about four fifths of them seen just once; the ten biggest clones take up more than 1%. General study points: Some memory CD4+ repertoires had no autoreactive clone sequences. Healthy controls reportedly lacked the autoreactive clonotypes serially found in patients' blood. Same-patient CSF and blood CD4+ T cell clonotypes included HCRT-specific and TRIB2-specific autoreactive ones.

From germline, CDR1 is SGHVT and CDR2 SQSDAQ. The CDR3 loop spans 15 amino acids. The ends were cut back, 0 bases at V and 3 bases at J, with 10 bases in the middle. The chain is built from TRBV7-4 and TRBJ2-3; possible D gene TRBD2, 7 bases. The sequence was collected from a human donor in good health. The specimen sequenced was memory (CD45RA-) CD4+ T cells from blood. CDR3 in DNA: TGTGCCAGCAGCTTAGCGGGGGGGCGGACAGATACGCAGTATTTT. It codes for CASSLAGGRTDTQYF.